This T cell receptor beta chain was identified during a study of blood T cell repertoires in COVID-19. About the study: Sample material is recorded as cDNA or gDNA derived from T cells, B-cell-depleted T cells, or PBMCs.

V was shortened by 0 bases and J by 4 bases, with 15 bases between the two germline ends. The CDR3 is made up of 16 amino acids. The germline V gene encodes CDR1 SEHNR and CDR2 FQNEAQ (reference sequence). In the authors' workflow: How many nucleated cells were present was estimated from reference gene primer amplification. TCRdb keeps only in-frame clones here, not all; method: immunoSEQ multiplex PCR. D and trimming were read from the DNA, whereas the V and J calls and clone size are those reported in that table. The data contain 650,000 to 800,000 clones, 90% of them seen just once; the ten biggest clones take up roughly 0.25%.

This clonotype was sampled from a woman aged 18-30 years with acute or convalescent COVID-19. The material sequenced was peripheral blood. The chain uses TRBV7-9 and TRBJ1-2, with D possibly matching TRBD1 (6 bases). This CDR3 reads CASSLAWDTLTYGYTF. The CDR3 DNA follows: TGTGCCAGCAGCTTAGCGTGGGACACCCTAACCTATGGCTACACCTTC.